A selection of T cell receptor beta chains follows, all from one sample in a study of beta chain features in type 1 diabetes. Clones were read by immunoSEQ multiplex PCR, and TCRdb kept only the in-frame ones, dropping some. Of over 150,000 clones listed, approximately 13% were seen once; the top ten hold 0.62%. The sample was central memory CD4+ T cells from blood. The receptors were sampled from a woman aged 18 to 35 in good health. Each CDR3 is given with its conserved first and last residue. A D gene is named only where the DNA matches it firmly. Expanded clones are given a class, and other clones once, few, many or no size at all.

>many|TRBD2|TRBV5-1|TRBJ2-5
CASSLTSGSSGGETQYF
TGCGCCAGCAGCTTGACTAGCGGGAGTTCGGGAGGGGAGACCCAGTACTTC
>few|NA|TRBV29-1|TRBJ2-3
CSVRGATGISTDTQYF
TGCAGCGTGCGGGGCGCGACAGGGATTAGCACAGATACGCAGTATTTT
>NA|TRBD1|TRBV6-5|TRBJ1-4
CASSYQGQGSEKLFF
TGTGCCAGCAGTTACCAAGGACAGGGTTCTGAAAAACTGTTTTTT
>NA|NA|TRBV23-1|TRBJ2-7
CASSLMGQNSYEQYF
TGCGCCAGCAGTCTCATGGGACAAAACTCCTACGAGCAGTACTTC
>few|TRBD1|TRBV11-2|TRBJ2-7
CASRLRQGASYEQYF
TGTGCCAGCAGGCTAAGGCAGGGGGCCTCCTACGAGCAGTACTTC
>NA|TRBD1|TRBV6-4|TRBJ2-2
CASSGQGASGELFF
TGTGCCAGCTCCGGACAGGGGGCCTCCGGGGAGCTGTTTTTT
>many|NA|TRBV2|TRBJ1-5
CASRATEGASQPQHF
TGTGCCAGCAGGGCGACAGAAGGGGCAAGTCAGCCCCAGCATTTT
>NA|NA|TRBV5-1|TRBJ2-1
CASMPLSTAGAYNEQFF
TGCGCCAGCATGCCCCTTTCCACCGCAGGCGCCTACAATGAGCAGTTCTTC
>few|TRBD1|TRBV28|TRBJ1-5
CASRERDRANQPQHF
TGTGCCAGCAGGGAGAGGGACAGGGCCAATCAGCCCCAGCATTTT
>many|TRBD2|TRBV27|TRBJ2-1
CASTDPRGGRLNEQFF
TGTGCCAGCACCGACCCACGGGGCGGGAGGCTCAATGAGCAGTTCTTC
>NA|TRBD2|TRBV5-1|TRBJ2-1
CASSLDSGSSGEQFF
TGCGCCAGCAGCTTGGATAGCGGGAGCAGTGGTGAGCAGTTCTTC
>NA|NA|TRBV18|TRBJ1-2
CASSPSGEDGYTF
TGTGCCAGCTCACCATCGGGTGAGGATGGCTACACCTTC
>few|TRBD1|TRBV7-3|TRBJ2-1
CASSRDRNNEQFF
TGTGCCAGCAGCCGGGACAGGAACAATGAGCAGTTCTTC
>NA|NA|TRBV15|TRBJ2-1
CATSRVGSGNYNEQFF
TGTGCCACCAGCAGAGTGGGTAGCGGAAACTACAATGAGCAGTTCTTC
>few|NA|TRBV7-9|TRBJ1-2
CASSYRDGYTF
TGTGCCAGCAGCTACAGGGACGGCTACACCTTC
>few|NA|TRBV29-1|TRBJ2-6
CSVDALQGSGANVLTF
TGCAGCGTTGATGCATTACAGGGCTCAGGGGCCAACGTCCTGACTTTC
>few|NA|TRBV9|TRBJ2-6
CASRATVSGANVLTF
TGTGCCAGCAGAGCGACGGTATCTGGGGCCAACGTCCTGACTTTC
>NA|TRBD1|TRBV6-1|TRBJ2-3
CASRPGTGVSDTQYF
TGTGCCAGCAGGCCCGGGACAGGGGTGTCAGATACGCAGTATTTT
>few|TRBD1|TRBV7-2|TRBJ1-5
CASSLATGATQPQHF
TGTGCCAGCAGCTTAGCTACAGGGGCCACCCAGCCCCAGCATTTT
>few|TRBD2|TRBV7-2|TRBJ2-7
CASSYRLAQQYF
TGTGCCAGCAGTTACAGACTAGCGCAGCAGTACTTC
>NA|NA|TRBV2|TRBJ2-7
CASESGNTYEQYF
TGTGCCAGCGAGTCAGGAAACACCTACGAGCAGTACTTC
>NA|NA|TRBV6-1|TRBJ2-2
CASSEEWLAGELFF
TGTGCCAGCAGTGAAGAGTGGCTGGCCGGGGAGCTGTTTTTT
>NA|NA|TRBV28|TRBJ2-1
CASSKPDSYNEQFF
TGTGCCAGCAGTAAACCAGACTCCTACAATGAGCAGTTCTTC
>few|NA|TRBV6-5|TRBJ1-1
CASSSNPGHREAFF
TGTGCCAGCAGTTCCAACCCGGGACACAGAGAAGCTTTCTTT
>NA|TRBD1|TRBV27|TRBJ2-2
CASKSFRDRITGELFF
TGTGCCAGCAAATCTTTCAGGGACAGGATTACCGGGGAGCTGTTTTTT
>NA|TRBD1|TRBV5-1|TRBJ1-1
CASSLNLGQLNTEAFF
TGCGCCAGCAGCTTGAACCTGGGACAGCTGAACACTGAAGCTTTCTTT
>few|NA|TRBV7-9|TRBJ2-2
CASTTTGELFF
TGTGCCAGCACTACCACCGGGGAGCTGTTTTTT
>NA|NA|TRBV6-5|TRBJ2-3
CASKGDTSTDTQYF
TGTGCCAGCAAAGGGGACACCAGCACAGATACGCAGTATTTT
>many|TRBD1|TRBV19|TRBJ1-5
CASTRTGLMSNQPQHF
TGTGCCAGTACTCGGACAGGGTTGATGAGCAATCAGCCCCAGCATTTT
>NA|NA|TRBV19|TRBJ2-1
CASSIAPQSYNEQFF
TGTGCCAGTAGTATAGCCCCACAGAGCTACAATGAGCAGTTCTTC
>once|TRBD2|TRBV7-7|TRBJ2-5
CASSLVTSGTGETQYF
TGTGCTAGCAGCTTAGTGACTAGCGGGACAGGCGAGACCCAGTACTTC
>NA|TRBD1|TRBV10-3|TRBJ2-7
CAISESEQGAYEQYF
TGTGCCATCAGTGAGAGCGAGCAGGGGGCCTACGAGCAGTACTTC
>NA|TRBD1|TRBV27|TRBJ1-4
CASSSRGTGDTNEKLFF
TGTGCCAGCAGTTCGCGAGGGACAGGGGACACTAATGAAAAACTGTTTTTT
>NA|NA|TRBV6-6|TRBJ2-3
CASSPYETDTQYF
TGTGCCAGCAGTCCCTATGAGACAGATACGCAGTATTTT
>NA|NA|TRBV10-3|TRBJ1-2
CAISGGGRRTYGYTF
TGTGCCATCAGTGGTGGGGGCCGTCGTACCTATGGCTACACCTTC
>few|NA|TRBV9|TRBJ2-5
CASSSEETQYF
TGTGCCAGCAGCTCCGAAGAGACCCAGTACTTC
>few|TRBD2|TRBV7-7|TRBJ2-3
CASSGSGTDTQYF
TGTGCTAGCAGCGGGAGTGGTACAGATACGCAGTATTTT
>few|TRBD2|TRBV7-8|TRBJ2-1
CASSSGLAGPPEQFF
TGTGCCAGCAGCTCGGGACTAGCGGGACCCCCTGAGCAGTTCTTC
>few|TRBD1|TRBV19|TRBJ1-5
CASRSGTGVYQPQHF
TGTGCCAGTAGGTCCGGGACAGGGGTTTATCAGCCCCAGCATTTT
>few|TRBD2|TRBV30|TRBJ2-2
CACRGERDTGELFF
TGTGCCTGCCGGGGGGAGCGGGACACCGGGGAGCTGTTTTTT
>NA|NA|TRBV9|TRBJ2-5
CASSPNRLQETQYF
TGTGCCAGCAGCCCAAACAGGTTACAAGAGACCCAGTACTTC